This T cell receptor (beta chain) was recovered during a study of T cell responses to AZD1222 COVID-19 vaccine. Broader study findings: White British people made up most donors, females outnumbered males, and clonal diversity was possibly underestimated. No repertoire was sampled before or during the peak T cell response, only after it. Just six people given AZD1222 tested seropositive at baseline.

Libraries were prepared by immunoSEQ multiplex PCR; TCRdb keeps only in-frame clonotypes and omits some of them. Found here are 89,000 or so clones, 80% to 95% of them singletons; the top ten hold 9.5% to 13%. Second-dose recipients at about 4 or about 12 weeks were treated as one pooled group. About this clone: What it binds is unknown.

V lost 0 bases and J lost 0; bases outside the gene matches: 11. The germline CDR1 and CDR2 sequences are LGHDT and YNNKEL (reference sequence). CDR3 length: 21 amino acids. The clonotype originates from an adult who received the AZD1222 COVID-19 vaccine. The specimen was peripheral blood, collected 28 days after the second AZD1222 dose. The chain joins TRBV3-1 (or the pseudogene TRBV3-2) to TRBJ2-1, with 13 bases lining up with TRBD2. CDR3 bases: TGTGCCAGCAGCCAAGATCCGGGACTAGCGGGGTACATCAGCTCCTACAATGAGCAGTTCTTC. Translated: CASSQDPGLAGYISSYNEQFF.